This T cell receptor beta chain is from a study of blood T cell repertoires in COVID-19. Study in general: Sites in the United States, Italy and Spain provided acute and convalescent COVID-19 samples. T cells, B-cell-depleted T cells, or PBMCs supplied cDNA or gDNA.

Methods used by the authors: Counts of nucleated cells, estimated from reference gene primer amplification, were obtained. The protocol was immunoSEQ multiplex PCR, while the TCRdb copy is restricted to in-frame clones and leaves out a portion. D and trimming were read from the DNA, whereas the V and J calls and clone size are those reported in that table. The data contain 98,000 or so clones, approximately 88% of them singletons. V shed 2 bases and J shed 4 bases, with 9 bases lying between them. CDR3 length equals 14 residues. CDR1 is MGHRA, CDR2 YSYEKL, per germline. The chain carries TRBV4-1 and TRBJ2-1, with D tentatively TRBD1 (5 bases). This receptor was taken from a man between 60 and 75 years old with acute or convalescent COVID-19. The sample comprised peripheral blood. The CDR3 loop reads CASSQSGIYNEQFF. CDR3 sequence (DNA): TGCGCCAGCAGCCAATCAGGGATTTACAATGAGCAGTTCTTC.